This T cell receptor (beta chain) was captured by sequencing in a study of blood T cell repertoires in COVID-19. About the study: Researchers got acute and convalescent COVID-19 samples from the United States, Italy and Spain. T cells, B-cell-depleted T cells, or PBMCs provided the cDNA or gDNA that served as material.

The CDR3 is made up of 14 amino acids. With V trimmed by 0 bases and J by 16 bases, 11 bases remained unmatched. Germline V gene sequence: CDR1 KGHDR, CDR2 SFDVKD. In the original analysis: Nucleated cell number was recorded as an estimate derived from reference gene primer amplification. Sequenced by immunoSEQ multiplex PCR; TCRdb stores in-frame clones only, minus some. The DNA gave D and trimming, while V, J and clone size come from that table. This sample yields around 300,000 clones, of which around 90% are seen a single time; 2% to 2.5% belongs to the top ten. The specimen was peripheral blood. This chain joins TRBV24-1 and TRBJ2-1, with TRBD1 matching 7 bases. This clonotype originated in a man aged 50 to 60 with acute or convalescent COVID-19. In DNA, the CDR3 is TGTGCCACCAGTGATTTGCGGGCAAGGGACAGCCTTTTCTTC. Protein sequence: CATSDLRARDSLFF.